This T cell receptor (beta chain) originates from a study of blood T cell repertoires in COVID-19. V trimming: 5 bases; J trimming: 1 base; junction bases outside the gene matches: 2. The germline V gene has CDR1 LNHDA and CDR2 SQIVND (reference sequence). The CDR3 covers 14 residues. Authors' methods: The assay estimated nucleated cells by amplifying reference gene primers. Only in-frame clones appear in the TCRdb table, and some are missing; sequencing was by immunoSEQ multiplex PCR. That table supplies the V and J calls and clone size; D and trimming were determined from the DNA. The sample lists around 70,000 clones, around 87% seen once, with over 25% in the top ten.

This TCR came from a woman aged 80 or over with active or convalescent COVID-19. The V and J genes are TRBV19 and TRBJ2-5, with TRBD2 matching 9 bases. Input material: peripheral blood. The CDR3 loop reads CASSVSGGQETQYF. The CDR3 DNA reads as TGTGCCAGTAGTGTTAGCGGGGGCCAAGAGACCCAGTACTTC.